The present T cell receptor beta chain was sequenced within a study of blood T cell repertoires in COVID-19. Per the germline V gene, CDR1 is SGHNT and CDR2 is YYREEE (reference sequence). The CDR3 consists of 14 residues. Losses at the gene ends were 8 bases for V and 13 bases for J; bases not matched to a gene: 19. The method was immunoSEQ multiplex PCR; TCRdb's version includes in-frame clones alone and lacks a portion of them. The sample contains about 500,000 clones, roughly 87% of which appear only once. The specimen was PBMCs or T cells enriched from blood (not recorded which). This TCR derives from a woman aged 18-29 years who had recovered from COVID-19. This chain links TRBV5-4 with TRBJ1-2, with 8 bases aligning to TRBD1. The CDR3 DNA reads as TGTGCCAGAGCCGGGACAGGCGATGGGGGGATGGCCACCTTC. Its translation is CARAGTGDGGMATF.